The present entry profiles one T cell receptor beta chain with its context. TCRdb reprocessed the 5' RACE reads with MiXCR, giving one entry per CDR3 protein. The sample records 450,000 or so distinct CDR3 sequences, around a quarter being singletons. The source of the sample is a study of T-cell memory formation after mild COVID-19. Between the trimmed V and J ends, which lost 2 bases and 7 bases, there was a span of 12 bases. The CDR3 has 14 amino acids. Germline V gene sequence: CDR1 SGHVS, CDR2 FNYEAQ. This clonotype was sampled from an adult woman who had mild COVID-19 (a few samples of this study predate the infection). Cell type and time point are not known. The sample was PBMCs or a T cell subset sorted from them (not recorded which). The chain carries TRBV7-6 and TRBJ2-1, with D possibly TRBD2 on 5 matching bases. The CDR3 DNA reads as TGTGCCAGCAGCTTATCAGCGGTCTATAATGAGCAGTTCTTC. This translates into CASSLSAVYNEQFF.